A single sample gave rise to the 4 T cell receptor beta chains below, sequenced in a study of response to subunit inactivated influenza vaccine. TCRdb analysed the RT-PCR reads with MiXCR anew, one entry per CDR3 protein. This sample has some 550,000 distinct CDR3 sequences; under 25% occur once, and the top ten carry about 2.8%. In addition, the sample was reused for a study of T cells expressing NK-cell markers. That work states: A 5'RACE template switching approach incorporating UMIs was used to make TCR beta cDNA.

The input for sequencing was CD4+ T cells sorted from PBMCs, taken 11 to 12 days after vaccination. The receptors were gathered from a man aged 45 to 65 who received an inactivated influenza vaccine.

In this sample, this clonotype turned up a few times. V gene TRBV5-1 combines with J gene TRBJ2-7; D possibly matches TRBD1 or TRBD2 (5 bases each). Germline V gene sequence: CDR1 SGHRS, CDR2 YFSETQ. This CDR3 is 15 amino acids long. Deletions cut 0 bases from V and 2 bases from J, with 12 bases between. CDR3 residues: CASSLEIGGTYEQYF. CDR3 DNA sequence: TGCGCCAGCAGCTTGGAGATTGGGGGAACCTACGAGCAGTACTTC.

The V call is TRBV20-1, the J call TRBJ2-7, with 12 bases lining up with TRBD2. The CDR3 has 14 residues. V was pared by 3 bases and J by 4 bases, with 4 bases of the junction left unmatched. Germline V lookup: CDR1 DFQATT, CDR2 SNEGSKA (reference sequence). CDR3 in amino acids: CSARRGTSGYEQYF. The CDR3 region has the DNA TGCAGTGCTAGGAGGGGGACTAGCGGGTACGAGCAGTACTTC.

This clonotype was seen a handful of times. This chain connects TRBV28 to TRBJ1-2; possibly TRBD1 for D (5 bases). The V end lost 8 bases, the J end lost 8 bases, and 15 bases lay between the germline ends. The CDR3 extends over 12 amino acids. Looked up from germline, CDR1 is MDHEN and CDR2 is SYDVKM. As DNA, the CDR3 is TGTGCCAGCCTCTCCTTGCGGGGCGGCTACACCTTC. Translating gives CASLSLRGGYTF.

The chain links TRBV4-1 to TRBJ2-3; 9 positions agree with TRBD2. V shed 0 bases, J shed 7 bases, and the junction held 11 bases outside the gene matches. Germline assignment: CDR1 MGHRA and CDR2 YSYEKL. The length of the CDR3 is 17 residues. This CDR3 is CASSQEFRREGRYTQYF. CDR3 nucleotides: TGCGCCAGCAGCCAAGAGTTTAGGCGGGAGGGCCGATATACGCAGTATTTT.